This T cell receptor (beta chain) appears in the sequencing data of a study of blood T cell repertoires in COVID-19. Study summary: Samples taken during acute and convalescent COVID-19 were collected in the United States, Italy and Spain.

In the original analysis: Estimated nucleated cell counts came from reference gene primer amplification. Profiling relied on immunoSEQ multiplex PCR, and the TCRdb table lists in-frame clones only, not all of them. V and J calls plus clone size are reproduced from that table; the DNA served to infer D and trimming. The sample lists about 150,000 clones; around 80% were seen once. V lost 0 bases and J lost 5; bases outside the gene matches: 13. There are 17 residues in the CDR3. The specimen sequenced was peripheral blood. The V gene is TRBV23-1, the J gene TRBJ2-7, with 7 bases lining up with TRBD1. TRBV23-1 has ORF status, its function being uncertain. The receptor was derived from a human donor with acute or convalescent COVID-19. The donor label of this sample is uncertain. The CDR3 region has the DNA TGCGCCAGCAGTCAATCGGCTCGGACAGGTGACCTCGACGAGCAGTACTTC. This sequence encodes CASSQSARTGDLDEQYF.